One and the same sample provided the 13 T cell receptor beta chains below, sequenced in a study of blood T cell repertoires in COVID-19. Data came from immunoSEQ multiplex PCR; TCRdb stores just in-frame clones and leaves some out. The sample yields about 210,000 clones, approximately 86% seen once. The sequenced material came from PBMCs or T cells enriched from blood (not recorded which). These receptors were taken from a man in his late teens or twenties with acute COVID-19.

Written as DNA, the CDR3 is TGCGCCAGCAGCCAAGATGCCAGTACCTCCTACGAGCAGTACTTC. Encoded protein: CASSQDASTSYEQYF. The chain uses TRBV4-3 and TRBJ2-7; D remains ambiguous. Germline V CDR1 and CDR2: LGHNA, YSLEER. V dropped 0 bases and J dropped 0 bases, with 9 bases sitting between them. There are 15 residues in the CDR3.

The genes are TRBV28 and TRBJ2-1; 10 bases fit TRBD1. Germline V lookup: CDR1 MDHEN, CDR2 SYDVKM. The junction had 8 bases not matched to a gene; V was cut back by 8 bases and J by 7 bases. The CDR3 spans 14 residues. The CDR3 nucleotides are TGTGCCAGCCTTCCGGGACAGGGGAAAAATGAGCAGTTCTTC. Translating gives CASLPGQGKNEQFF.

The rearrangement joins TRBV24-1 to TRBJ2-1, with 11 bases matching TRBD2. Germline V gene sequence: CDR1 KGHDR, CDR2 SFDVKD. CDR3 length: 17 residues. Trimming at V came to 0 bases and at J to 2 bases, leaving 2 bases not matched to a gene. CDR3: CATSDLGTSGPYNEQFF. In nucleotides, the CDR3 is TGTGCCACCAGTGATTTGGGGACTAGCGGACCCTACAATGAGCAGTTCTTC.

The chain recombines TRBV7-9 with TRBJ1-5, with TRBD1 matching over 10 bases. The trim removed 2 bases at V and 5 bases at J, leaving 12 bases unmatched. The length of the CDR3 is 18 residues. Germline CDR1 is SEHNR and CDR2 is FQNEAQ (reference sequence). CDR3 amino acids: CASSLPPGTGEVDQPQHF. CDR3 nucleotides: TGTGCCAGCAGCTTACCCCCGGGGACAGGGGAGGTTGATCAGCCCCAGCATTTT.

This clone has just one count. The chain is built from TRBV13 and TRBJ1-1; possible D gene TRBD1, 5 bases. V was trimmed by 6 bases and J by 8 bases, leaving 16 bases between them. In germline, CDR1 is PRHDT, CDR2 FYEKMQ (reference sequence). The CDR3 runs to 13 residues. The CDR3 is CASSGGTDGEAFF. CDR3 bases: TGTGCCAGCAGTGGGGGGACGGATGGGGAAGCTTTCTTT.

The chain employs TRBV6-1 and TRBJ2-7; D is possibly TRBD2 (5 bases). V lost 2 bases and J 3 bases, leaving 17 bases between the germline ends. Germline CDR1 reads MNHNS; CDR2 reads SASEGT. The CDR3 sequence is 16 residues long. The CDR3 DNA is TGTGCCAGCAGTGAATCGAGAGGTGACGGACTCTACGAGCAGTACTTC. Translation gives CASSESRGDGLYEQYF.

CDR3 nucleotide sequence: TGTGCCACCAGTGACAGGAAAGATCAGCCCCAGCATTTT. Protein product: CATSDRKDQPQHF. The V gene is TRBV24-1, the J gene TRBJ1-5; D is unclear. The CDR3 runs 13 residues. Germline CDR1 reads KGHDR; CDR2 reads SFDVKD. V shed 4 bases and J shed 5 bases, with 8 bases lying between them.

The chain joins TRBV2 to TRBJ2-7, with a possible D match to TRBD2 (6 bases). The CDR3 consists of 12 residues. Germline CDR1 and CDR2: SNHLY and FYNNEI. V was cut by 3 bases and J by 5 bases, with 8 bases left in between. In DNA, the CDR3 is TGTGCCAGCAGTGAGCGGGGTAACGAGCAGTACTTC. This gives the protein CASSERGNEQYF.

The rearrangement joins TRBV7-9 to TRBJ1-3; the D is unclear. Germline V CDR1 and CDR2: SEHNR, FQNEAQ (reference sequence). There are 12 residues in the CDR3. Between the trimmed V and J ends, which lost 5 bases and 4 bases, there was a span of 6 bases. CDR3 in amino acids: CASSPQGNTIYF. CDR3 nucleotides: TGTGCCAGCAGCCCTCAGGGAAACACCATATATTTT.

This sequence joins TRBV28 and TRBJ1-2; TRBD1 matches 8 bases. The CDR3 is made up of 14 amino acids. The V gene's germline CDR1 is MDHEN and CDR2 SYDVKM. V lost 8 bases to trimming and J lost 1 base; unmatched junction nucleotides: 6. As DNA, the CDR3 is TGTGCCAGCTTTGGGGACAGGCGTAACTATGGCTACACCTTC. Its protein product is CASFGDRRNYGYTF.

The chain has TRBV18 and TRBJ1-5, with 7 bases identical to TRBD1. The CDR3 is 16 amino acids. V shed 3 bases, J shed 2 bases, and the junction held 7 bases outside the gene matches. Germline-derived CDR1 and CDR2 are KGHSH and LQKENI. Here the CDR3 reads CASSPPTGTGNQPQHF. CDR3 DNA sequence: TGTGCCAGCTCACCGCCAACCGGGACAGGCAATCAGCCCCAGCATTTT.

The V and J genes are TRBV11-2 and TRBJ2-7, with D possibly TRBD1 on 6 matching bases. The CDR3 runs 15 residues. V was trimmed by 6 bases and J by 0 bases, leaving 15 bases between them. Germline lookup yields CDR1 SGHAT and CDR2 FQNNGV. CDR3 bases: TGTGCCAGCAGGCGCCTCCGGGACAACTCCTACGAGCAGTACTTC. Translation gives CASRRLRDNSYEQYF.

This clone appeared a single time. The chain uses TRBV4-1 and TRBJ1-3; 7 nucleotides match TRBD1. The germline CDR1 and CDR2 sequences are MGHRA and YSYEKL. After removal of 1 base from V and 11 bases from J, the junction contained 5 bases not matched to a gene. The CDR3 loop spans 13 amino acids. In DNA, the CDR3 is TGCGCCAGCAGCCAAGGAAAGGGGGCGGCCATATATTTT. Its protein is CASSQGKGAAIYF.